This T cell receptor (beta chain) originates from a study of T cells in Graves' hyperthyroidism and ophthalmopathy. Study conclusions and caveats: Ophthalmopathy cases were set apart from stable hyperthyroidism by a 13 V-J model. Model output signaled ophthalmopathy a median 6.5 months ahead of onset.

Patients counted as stable if ophthalmopathy did not develop within 18 months. Per germline, CDR1 SGHDN and CDR2 FVKESK. The V end was cut by 1 base, the J end by 5 bases, with 11 bases between. The CDR3 is made up of 14 amino acids. Authors of the study amplified TCR beta CDR3 regions from RNA transcripts. HTBI primers were the set used in a first-round RT-PCR of the TCR CDR3. TCRdb analysed the multiplex PCR reads with MiXCR anew, one entry per CDR3 protein. The sample yields 89,000 or so distinct CDR3 sequences, roughly 37% seen once. This clonotype appeared many times. What it binds is unknown. The source material was peripheral blood or thyroid tissue (not recorded which). The TCR was taken from a woman aged 25 to 45 with Graves' hyperthyroidism. The chain uses TRBV14 and TRBJ1-2; a possible D gene is TRBD1 (5 bases). CDR3 nucleotide sequence: TGTGCCAGCAGCCAAGCCCAGGGATGGTATGGCTACACCTTC. Protein: CASSQAQGWYGYTF.